This T cell receptor (beta chain) was obtained from a study of blood T cell repertoires in COVID-19. Study overall: COVID-19 samples collected from the United States, Italy and Spain covered acute and convalescent phases.

Profiling relied on immunoSEQ multiplex PCR, and the TCRdb table lists in-frame clones only, not all of them. The table records roughly 250,000 clones, roughly 84% of them present only once. In germline, CDR1 is SGDLS, CDR2 YYNGEE. This CDR3 has 15 residues. Trimming cost V 4 bases and J 5 bases, with 18 bases left between them. Material for sequencing was peripheral blood. The V and J genes are TRBV9 and TRBJ2-5; possibly TRBD1 for D (6 bases). The receptor was isolated from a woman aged 50 to 60 with acute or convalescent COVID-19. The CDR3 is CASSPGSDRRETQYF. In DNA form, the CDR3 reads TGTGCCAGCAGCCCGGGCTCGGACAGAAGGGAGACCCAGTACTTC.